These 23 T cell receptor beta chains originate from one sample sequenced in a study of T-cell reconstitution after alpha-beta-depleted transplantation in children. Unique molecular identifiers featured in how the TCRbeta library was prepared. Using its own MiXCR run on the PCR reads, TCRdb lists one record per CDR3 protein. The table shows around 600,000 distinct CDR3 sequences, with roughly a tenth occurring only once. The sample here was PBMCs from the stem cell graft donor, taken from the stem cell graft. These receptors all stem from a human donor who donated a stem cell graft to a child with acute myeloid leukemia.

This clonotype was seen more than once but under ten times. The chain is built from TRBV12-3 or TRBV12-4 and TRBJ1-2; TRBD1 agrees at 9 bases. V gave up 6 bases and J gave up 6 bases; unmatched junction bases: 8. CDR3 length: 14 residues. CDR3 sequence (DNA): TGTGCCAGCAGACCGGGGACAGGGAGCAATGGCTACACCTTC. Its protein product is CASRPGTGSNGYTF.

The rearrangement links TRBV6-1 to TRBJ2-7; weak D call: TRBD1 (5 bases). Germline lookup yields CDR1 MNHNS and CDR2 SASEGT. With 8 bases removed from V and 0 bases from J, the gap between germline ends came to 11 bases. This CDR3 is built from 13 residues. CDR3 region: CASGADGSYEQYF. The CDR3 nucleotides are TGTGCCAGCGGGGCGGACGGCTCCTACGAGCAGTACTTC.

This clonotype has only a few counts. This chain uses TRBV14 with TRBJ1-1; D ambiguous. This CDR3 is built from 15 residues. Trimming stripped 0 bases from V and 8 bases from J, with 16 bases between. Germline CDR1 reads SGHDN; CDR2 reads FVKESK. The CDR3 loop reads CASSQDLLRGGEAFF. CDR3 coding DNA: TGTGCCAGCAGCCAAGATTTATTGAGAGGAGGGGAAGCTTTCTTT.

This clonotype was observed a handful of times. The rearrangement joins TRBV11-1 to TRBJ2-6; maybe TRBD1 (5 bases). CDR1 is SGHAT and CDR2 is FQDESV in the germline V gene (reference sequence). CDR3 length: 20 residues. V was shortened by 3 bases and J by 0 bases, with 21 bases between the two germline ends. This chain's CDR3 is CASSLDAVETDTSGANVLTF. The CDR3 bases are TGTGCCAGCAGCTTGGACGCCGTAGAGACAGATACCTCTGGGGCCAACGTCCTGACTTTC.

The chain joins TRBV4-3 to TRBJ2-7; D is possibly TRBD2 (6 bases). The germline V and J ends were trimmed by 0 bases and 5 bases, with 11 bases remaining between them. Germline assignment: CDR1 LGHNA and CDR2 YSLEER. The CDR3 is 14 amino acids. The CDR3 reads CASSQDGWGDEQYF. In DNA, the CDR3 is TGCGCCAGCAGCCAAGACGGGTGGGGGGACGAGCAGTACTTC.

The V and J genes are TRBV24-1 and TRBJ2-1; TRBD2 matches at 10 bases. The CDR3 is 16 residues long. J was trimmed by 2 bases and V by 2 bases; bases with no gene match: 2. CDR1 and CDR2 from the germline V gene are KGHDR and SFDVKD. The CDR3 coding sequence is TGTGCCACCAGTGATTGGACTAGCGGTACCTACAATGAGCAGTTCTTC. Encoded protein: CATSDWTSGTYNEQFF.

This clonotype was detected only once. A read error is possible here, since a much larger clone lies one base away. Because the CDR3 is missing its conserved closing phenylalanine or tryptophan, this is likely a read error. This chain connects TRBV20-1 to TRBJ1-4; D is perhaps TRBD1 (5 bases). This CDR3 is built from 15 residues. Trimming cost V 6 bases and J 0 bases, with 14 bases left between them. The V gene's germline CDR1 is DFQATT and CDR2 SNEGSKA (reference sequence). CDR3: CSATSGGATNEKLFC. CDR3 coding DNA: TGCAGTGCCACCAGCGGAGGGGCAACTAATGAAAAACTGTTTTGT.

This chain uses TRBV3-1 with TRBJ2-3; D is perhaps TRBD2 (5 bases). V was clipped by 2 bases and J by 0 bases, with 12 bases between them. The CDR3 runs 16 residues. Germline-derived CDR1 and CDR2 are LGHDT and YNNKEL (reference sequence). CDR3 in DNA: TGTGCCAGCAGCCAACCCCGGCGGGCTAGCACAGATACGCAGTATTTT. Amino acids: CASSQPRRASTDTQYF.

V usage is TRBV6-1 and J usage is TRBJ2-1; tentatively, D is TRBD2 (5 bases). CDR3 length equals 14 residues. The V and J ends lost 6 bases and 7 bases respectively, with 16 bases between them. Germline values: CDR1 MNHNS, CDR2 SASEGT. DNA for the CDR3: TGTGCCAGCAGGCACGAAGGAGGACGAAATGAGCAGTTCTTC. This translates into CASRHEGGRNEQFF.

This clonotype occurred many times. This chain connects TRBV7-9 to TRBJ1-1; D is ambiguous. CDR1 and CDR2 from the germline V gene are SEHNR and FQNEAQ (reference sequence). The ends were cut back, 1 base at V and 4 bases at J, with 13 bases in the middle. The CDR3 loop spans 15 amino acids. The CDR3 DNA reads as TGTGCCAGCAGCTTAGACCTCAACCTCGGCACTGAAGCTTTCTTT. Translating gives CASSLDLNLGTEAFF.

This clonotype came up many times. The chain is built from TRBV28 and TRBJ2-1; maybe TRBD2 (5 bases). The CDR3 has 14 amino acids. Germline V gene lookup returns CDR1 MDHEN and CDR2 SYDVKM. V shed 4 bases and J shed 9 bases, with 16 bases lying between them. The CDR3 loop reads CASSSDFLAIEQFF. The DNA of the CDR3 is TGTGCCAGCAGTTCGGACTTCCTAGCCATTGAGCAGTTCTTC. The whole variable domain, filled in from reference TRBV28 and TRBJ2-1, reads DVKVTQSSRYLVKRTGEKVFLECVQDMDHENMFWYRQDPGLGLRLIYFSYDVKMKEKGDIPEGYSVSREKKERFSLILESASTNQTSMYLCASSSDFLAIEQFFGPGTRLTVL.

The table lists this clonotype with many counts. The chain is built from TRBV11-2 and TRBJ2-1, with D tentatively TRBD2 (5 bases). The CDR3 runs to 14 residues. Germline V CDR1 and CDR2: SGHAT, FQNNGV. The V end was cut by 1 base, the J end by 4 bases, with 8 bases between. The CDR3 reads CASSLVLAYNEQFF. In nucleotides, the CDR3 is TGTGCCAGCAGCTTAGTTCTAGCATACAATGAGCAGTTCTTC.

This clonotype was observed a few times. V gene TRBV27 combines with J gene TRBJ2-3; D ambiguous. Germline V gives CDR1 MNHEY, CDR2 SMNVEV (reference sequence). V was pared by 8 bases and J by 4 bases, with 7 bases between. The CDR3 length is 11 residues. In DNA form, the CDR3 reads TGTGCCAGCGGGCCAGCAGATACGCAGTATTTT. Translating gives CASGPADTQYF.

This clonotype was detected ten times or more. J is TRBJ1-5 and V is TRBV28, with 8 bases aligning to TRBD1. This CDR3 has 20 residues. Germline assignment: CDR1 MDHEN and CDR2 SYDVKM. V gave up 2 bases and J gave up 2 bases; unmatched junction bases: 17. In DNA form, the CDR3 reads TGTGCCAGCAGTTTACTACAACAACCGGGACAGGTGAGAGGCAATCAGCCCCAGCATTTT. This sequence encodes CASSLLQQPGQVRGNQPQHF.

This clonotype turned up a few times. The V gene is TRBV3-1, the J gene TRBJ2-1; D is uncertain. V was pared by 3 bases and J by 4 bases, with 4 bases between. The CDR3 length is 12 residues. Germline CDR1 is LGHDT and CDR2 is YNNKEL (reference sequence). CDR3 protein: CASSQFYNEQFF. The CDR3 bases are TGTGCCAGCAGCCAGTTTTACAATGAGCAGTTCTTC.

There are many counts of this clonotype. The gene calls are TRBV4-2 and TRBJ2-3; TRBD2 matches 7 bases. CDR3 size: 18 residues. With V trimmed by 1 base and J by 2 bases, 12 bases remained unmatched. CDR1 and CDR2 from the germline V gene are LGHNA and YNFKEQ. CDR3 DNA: TGTGCCAGCAGCCAAGGTGGGGGTCGGCTAGCGGACACAGATACGCAGTATTTT. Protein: CASSQGGGRLADTDTQYF.

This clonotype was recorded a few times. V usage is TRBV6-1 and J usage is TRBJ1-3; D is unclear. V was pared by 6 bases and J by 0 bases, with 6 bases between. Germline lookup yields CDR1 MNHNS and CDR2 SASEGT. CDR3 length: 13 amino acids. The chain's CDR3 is CASRAPSGNTIYF. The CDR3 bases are TGTGCCAGCAGGGCTCCCTCTGGAAACACCATATATTTT.

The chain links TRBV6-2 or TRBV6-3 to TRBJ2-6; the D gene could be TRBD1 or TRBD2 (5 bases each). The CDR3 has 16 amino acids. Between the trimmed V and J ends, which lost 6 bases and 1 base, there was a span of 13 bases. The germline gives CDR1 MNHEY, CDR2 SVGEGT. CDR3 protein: CASSPGRSSGANVLTF. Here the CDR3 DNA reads TGTGCCAGCAGCCCGGGACGCTCATCTGGGGCCAACGTCCTGACTTTC.

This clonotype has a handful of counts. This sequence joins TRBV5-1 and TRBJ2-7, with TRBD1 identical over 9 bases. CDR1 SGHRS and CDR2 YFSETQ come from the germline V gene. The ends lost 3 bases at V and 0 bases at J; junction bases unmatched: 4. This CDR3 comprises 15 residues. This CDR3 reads CASSWGQGVSYEQYF. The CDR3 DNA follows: TGCGCCAGCAGCTGGGGACAGGGCGTCTCCTACGAGCAGTACTTC.

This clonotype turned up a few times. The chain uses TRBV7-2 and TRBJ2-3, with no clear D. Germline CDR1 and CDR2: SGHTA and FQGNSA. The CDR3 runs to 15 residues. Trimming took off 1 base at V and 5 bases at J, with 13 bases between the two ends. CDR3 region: CASSLDSEWGDTQYF. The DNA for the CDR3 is TGTGCCAGCAGCTTAGATTCTGAATGGGGAGATACGCAGTATTTT.

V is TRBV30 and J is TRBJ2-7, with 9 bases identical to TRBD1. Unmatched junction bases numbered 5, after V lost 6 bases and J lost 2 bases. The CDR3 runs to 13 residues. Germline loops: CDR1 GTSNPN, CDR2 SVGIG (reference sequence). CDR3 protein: CACRTGDTYEQYF. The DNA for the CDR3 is TGTGCCTGCCGGACAGGGGACACCTACGAGCAGTACTTC.

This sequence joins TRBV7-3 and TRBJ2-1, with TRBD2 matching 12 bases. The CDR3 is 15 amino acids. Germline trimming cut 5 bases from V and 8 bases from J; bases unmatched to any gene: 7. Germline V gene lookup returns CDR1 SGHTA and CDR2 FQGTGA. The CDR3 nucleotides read TGTGCCAGCAGCCCTCGACTAGCGGGAGATCATGAGCAGTTCTTC. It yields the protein CASSPRLAGDHEQFF.

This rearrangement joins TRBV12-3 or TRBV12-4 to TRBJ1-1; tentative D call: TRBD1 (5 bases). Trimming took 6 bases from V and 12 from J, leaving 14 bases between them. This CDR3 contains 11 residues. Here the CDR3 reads CASRSGTETFF. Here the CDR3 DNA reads TGTGCCAGCAGATCCGGGACTGAGACTTTCTTT.